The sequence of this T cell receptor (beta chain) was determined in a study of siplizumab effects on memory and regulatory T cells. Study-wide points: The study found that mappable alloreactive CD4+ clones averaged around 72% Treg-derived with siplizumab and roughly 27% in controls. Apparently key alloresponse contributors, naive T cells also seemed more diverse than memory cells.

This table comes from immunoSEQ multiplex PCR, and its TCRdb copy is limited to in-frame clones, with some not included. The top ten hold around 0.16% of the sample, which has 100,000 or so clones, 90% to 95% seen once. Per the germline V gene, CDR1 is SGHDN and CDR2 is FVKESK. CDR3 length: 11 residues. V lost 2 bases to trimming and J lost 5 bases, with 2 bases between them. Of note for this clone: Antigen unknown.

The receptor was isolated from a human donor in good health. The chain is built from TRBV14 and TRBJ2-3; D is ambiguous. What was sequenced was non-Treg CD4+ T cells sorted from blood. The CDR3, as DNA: TGTGCCAGCAGCCAATTAGATACGCAGTATTTT. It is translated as CASSQLDTQYF.